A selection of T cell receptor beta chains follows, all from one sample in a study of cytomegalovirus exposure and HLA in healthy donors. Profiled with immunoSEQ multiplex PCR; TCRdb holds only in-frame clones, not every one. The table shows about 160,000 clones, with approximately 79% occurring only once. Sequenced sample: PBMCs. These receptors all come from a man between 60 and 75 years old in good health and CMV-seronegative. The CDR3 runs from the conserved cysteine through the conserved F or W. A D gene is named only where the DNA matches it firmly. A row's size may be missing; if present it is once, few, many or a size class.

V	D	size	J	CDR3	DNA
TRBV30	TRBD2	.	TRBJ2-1	CAWGAKAGVNNEQFF	TGTGCCTGGGGGGCAAAAGCGGGAGTCAACAATGAGCAGTTCTTC
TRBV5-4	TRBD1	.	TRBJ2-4	CASTDRQGGAKNIQYF	TGTGCCAGCACCGATAGACAGGGGGGGGCCAAAAACATTCAGTACTTC
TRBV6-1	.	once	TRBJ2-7	CASSAFLYEQYF	TGTGCCAGCAGTGCTTTTCTCTACGAGCAGTACTTC
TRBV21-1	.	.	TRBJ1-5	CASSKARGSNQPQHF	TGTGCCAGCAGCAAAGCGCGGGGTAGCAATCAGCCCCAGCATTTT
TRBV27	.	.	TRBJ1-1	CASSLVGGNTEAFF	TGTGCCAGCAGTTTAGTAGGGGGAAACACTGAAGCTTTCTTT
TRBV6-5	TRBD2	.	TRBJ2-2	CASSRGGSIAGELFF	TGTGCCAGCAGCCGTGGCGGGAGTATTGCCGGGGAGCTGTTTTTT
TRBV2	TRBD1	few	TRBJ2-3	CASRPGTGGWGGADTQYF	TGTGCCAGCCGTCCCGGGACAGGGGGCTGGGGGGGGGCGGATACGCAGTATTTT
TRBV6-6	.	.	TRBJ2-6	CASTSGGAAGANVLTF	TGTGCCAGCACCTCGGGCGGGGCGGCTGGGGCCAACGTCCTGACTTTC
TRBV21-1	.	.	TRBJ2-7	CASSKAPPGLLYEQYF	TGTGCCAGCAGCAAAGCACCCCCGGGACTCCTTTACGAGCAGTACTTC
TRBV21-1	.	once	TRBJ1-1	CASSKRGGVPRNTEAFF	TGTGCCAGCAGCAAAAGAGGAGGGGTTCCTAGGAACACTGAAGCTTTCTTT
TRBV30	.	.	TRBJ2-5	CAWSRGIETQYF	TGTGCCTGGAGTCGGGGGATCGAGACCCAGTACTTC
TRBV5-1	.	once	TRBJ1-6	CASSLETLGGGSPLHF	TGCGCCAGCAGCTTGGAGACTCTCGGGGGTGGATCACCCCTCCACTTT
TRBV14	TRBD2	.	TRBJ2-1	CASSQRGLAGAREQFF	TGTGCCAGCAGCCAAAGGGGCCTAGCGGGAGCAAGGGAGCAGTTCTTC